What follows is one T cell receptor (beta chain) and its context. This sample stems from a study of cytomegalovirus exposure and HLA in healthy donors. Here immunoSEQ multiplex PCR was the method, and the copy in TCRdb shows in-frame clones only, minus some. The table includes about 220,000 clones, just under 90% detected once. V lost 4 bases, J lost 1 base, and 7 bases lay in between. This CDR3 comprises 13 residues. The germline CDR1 and CDR2 sequences are KGHSH and LQKENI. Donors were drawn from the approximately 120-subject validation cohort, separate from the approximately 700-subject first cohort.

The chain couples TRBV18 to TRBJ1-2, with D uncertain. The TCR was taken from a man younger than 35 in good health and CMV-seronegative. Sequenced: PBMCs. In nucleotides, the CDR3 is TGTGCCAGCTCACAATCAGATAACTATGGCTACACCTTC. Translation: CASSQSDNYGYTF.